The clone carrying this T cell receptor (beta chain) was counted between two and nine times. The antigen remains unidentified. A read error may produce the germline difference seen at one junction end. CDR3 length: 16 residues. The germline CDR1 and CDR2 sequences are SGHRS and YFSETQ. TCRdb recomputed calls from the 5' RACE reads with MiXCR, one row per CDR3 protein. Of about 450,000 distinct CDR3 sequences in the sample, roughly 26% were seen once. These data originate in a study of CD8 T cells in ankylosing spondylitis. Study-wide points: Disease-associated clones were CD8+ and fairly uncommon in peripheral blood. Matched ankylosing spondylitis synovial fluid reportedly contained a significantly enriched population of disease-linked clones. A TCR beta motif of several highly homologous variants seemed to mark ankylosing spondylitis blood. A subset of motif variants has previously been described in the synovial fluid and blood of reactive arthritis.

Sequencing used blood, either unsorted or a sorted T cell fraction (not recorded which). This chain joins TRBV5-1 and TRBJ2-1; perhaps D is TRBD1 or TRBD2 (5 bases each). The sequence was collected from a male donor with ankylosing spondylitis. The CDR3 coding sequence is TGCGCCAGCAGCTTGGCCGGGGCCTCCAGCTACGATGAGCAGTTCTTC. Translation: CASSLAGASSYDEQFF.